What follows are 17 T cell receptor beta chains derived from one specimen sequenced in a study of T cells after yellow fever vaccination (dated by TCRdb to between 2019 and 2020). The label giving this sample's treatment or condition can be read as: live attenuated yellow fever vaccine strain. The method behind the library was 5' RACE. Sequencing was carried out with an Illumina HiSeq 2500. The public reads were quality trimmed at Q25 with fastp and then assembled into clones with MiXCR by TCRdb, keeping productive beta chains. Identical CDR3 proteins give one entry, which carries the most common genes and DNA. The sample includes about 230,000 distinct CDR3 sequences, with 6.5% to 7.5% observed a single time. The top ten hold approximately 1.1% of the sample. The source material was CD4+ T cells sorted from PBMCs, sampled on the day of the yellow fever booster vaccination. Receptors were obtained from a man aged 25-45 years who received the YFV17D yellow fever vaccine.

There are a few counts of this clonotype. The V gene is TRBV30, the J gene TRBJ2-7, with a weak D call TRBD2 (5 bases). The CDR3 sequence is 15 residues long. Trimming shortened V by 2 bases and J by 0 bases, and 14 bases separated the two germline ends. Germline lookup yields CDR1 GTSNPN and CDR2 SVGIG (reference sequence). The CDR3 region has the DNA TGTGCCTGGAGTAGGCTAGCCGTTAGCTCCTACGAGCAGTACTTC. Protein: CAWSRLAVSSYEQYF.

The sample holds many counts of this clonotype. CDR3 coding DNA: TGCGCCAGCAGCCAAGATCCCCTCCGGCTAGCGGGTAGCACCGGGGAGCTGTTTTTT. This translates into CASSQDPLRLAGSTGELFF. The rearrangement joins TRBV4-3 to TRBJ2-2; 8 positions match TRBD2. Germline assignment: CDR1 LGHNA and CDR2 YSLEER. The CDR3 length is 19 residues. The junction had 13 bases not matched to a gene; V was cut back by 0 bases and J by 4 bases.

CDR3 protein: CASSELGTGDNYGYTF. The CDR3 DNA sequence: TGTGCCAGCAGTGAATTAGGGACAGGGGATAACTATGGCTACACCTTC. The V and J genes are TRBV25-1 and TRBJ1-2; the match to TRBD1 covers 10 bases. V trimming: 1 base; J trimming: 1 base; junction bases outside the gene matches: 3. Germline assignment: CDR1 MGHDK and CDR2 SYGVNS. The CDR3 consists of 16 residues.

This clonotype was observed a few times. The V gene is TRBV7-9, the J gene TRBJ2-5; 7 nucleotides match TRBD2. The CDR3 has 16 residues. J lost 0 bases, V lost 1 base, and 5 bases had no gene match. Germline V gives CDR1 SEHNR, CDR2 FQNEAQ (reference sequence). This CDR3 is CASSLGQRDYQETQYF. The DNA of the CDR3 is TGTGCCAGCAGCTTAGGTCAGCGGGACTACCAAGAGACCCAGTACTTC.

The V gene is TRBV19, the J gene TRBJ2-4; D might be TRBD2 (6 bases). Germline V gene sequence: CDR1 LNHDA, CDR2 SQIVND (reference sequence). CDR3 length equals 15 residues. V was clipped by 5 bases and J by 0 bases, with 11 bases between them. The CDR3 spells CASSSGDLAKNIQYF. The CDR3 DNA sequence: TGTGCCAGTAGTTCGGGGGACCTAGCCAAAAACATTCAGTACTTC.

The J gene is TRBJ2-2, the V gene TRBV20-1; TRBD2 agrees at 7 bases. The length of the CDR3 is 14 residues. Losses at the gene ends were 6 bases for V and 4 bases for J; bases not matched to a gene: 8. Per germline, CDR1 DFQATT and CDR2 SNEGSKA (reference sequence). This CDR3 is CSAARLASTGELFF. Written as DNA, the CDR3 is TGCAGTGCAGCCCGACTAGCTAGCACCGGGGAGCTGTTTTTT.

This clonotype was recorded a few times. The gene calls are TRBV18 and TRBJ2-3; D gene ambiguous. This CDR3 region has 11 residues. Trimming stripped 3 bases from V and 5 bases from J, with 3 bases between. Germline V gene sequence: CDR1 KGHSH, CDR2 LQKENI. The CDR3 DNA reads as TGTGCCAGCTCACCGATAGATACGCAGTATTTT. Translation: CASSPIDTQYF.

The genes are TRBV28 and TRBJ2-4, with 9 bases aligning to TRBD1. The junction had 8 bases not matched to a gene; V was cut back by 6 bases and J by 8 bases. CDR3 size: 14 residues. Germline-derived CDR1 and CDR2 are MDHEN and SYDVKM. CDR3 DNA: TGTGCCAGCAGACCGGGACAGGGTCGGCACATTCAGTACTTC. This sequence encodes CASRPGQGRHIQYF.

This clonotype was seen many times. Here the CDR3 reads CSARLPELDTTDTQYF. CDR3 DNA sequence: TGCAGTGCTAGGCTCCCCGAGCTAGACACCACAGATACGCAGTATTTT. V is TRBV20-1 and J is TRBJ2-3; D is uncertain. The V end lost 3 bases, the J end lost 2 bases, and 18 bases lay between the germline ends. Looked up from germline, CDR1 is DFQATT and CDR2 is SNEGSKA (reference sequence). The CDR3 sequence is 16 residues long.

This clonotype was observed a few times. The V gene is TRBV20-1, the J gene TRBJ1-5; D is unclear. Between the trimmed V and J ends, which lost 0 bases and 4 bases, there was a span of 19 bases. Germline loops: CDR1 DFQATT, CDR2 SNEGSKA (reference sequence). The CDR3 is 17 amino acids. CDR3 in DNA: TGCAGTGCTAGAGATCCCCGGGTCCCGCTTAGGAATCAGCCCCAGCATTTT. Residues: CSARDPRVPLRNQPQHF.

This clonotype was observed many times. The rearrangement joins TRBV4-3 to TRBJ2-7; 8 positions match TRBD1. Unmatched junction bases numbered 2, after V lost 4 bases and J lost 3 bases. CDR1 LGHNA and CDR2 YSLEER come from the germline V gene. The CDR3 extends over 13 amino acids. CDR3 sequence: CASSRDRYYEQYF. In DNA form, the CDR3 reads TGCGCCAGCAGCCGGGACAGGTACTACGAGCAGTACTTC.

At least ten counts were recorded for this clonotype. The chain uses TRBV10-1 and TRBJ2-7; 7 nucleotides line up with TRBD1. Per the germline V gene, CDR1 is WNHNN and CDR2 is SYGVQD (reference sequence). This CDR3 has 17 amino acids. Trimming removed 2 bases from V and 6 bases from J; junction bases left unmatched: 16. CDR3 region: CASSEGNRGAIAAEQYF. CDR3 bases: TGCGCCAGCAGTGAGGGGAACAGGGGCGCGATAGCTGCCGAGCAGTACTTC.

J is TRBJ2-7 and V is TRBV5-6, with unresolved D. The CDR3 totals 13 residues. Germline CDR1 SGHDT, CDR2 YYEEEE. V dropped 9 bases and J dropped 6 bases, with 19 bases sitting between them. The CDR3 sequence: CAMGSGLLCEQYF. Here the CDR3 DNA reads TGTGCCATGGGCTCCGGGCTACTCTGCGAGCAGTACTTC.

This clonotype appeared a few times. The rearrangement joins TRBV5-1 to TRBJ2-3; D is unclear. CDR1 is SGHRS, CDR2 YFSETQ, per germline. The CDR3 totals 14 residues. V was pared by 2 bases and J by 2 bases, with 9 bases between. The CDR3 region is CASSLSGLTDTQYF. In nucleotides, the CDR3 is TGCGCCAGCAGCTTATCGGGCCTCACAGATACGCAGTATTTT.

This clonotype has more than one count but fewer than ten. The gene calls are TRBV29-1 and TRBJ2-7, with 7 bases lining up with TRBD1. Germline CDR1 is SQVTM and CDR2 is ANQGSEA. The CDR3 length is 14 residues. Losses at the gene ends were 6 bases for V and 0 bases for J; bases not matched to a gene: 8. The DNA of the CDR3 is TGCAGCGTCGATGGGGACAGAAGCTCCTACGAGCAGTACTTC. Amino acids: CSVDGDRSSYEQYF.

This clonotype was found many times. The chain couples TRBV6-1 to TRBJ2-7, with 8 bases that match TRBD1. V lost 4 bases to trimming and J lost 2 bases; unmatched junction nucleotides: 4. The germline V gene encodes CDR1 MNHNS and CDR2 SASEGT. The CDR3 spans 14 residues. CDR3 coding DNA: TGTGCCAGCAGTGGGACAGGGAGGCCCTACGAGCAGTACTTC. Translation: CASSGTGRPYEQYF.

Many counts were recorded for this clonotype. V is TRBV9 and J is TRBJ2-4; TRBD2 matches 11 bases. The CDR3 spans 16 residues. In germline, CDR1 is SGDLS, CDR2 YYNGEE. V trimming: 2 bases; J trimming: 5 bases; junction bases outside the gene matches: 6. This CDR3 reads CASSVSGRAAENIQYF. As DNA, the CDR3 is TGTGCCAGCAGCGTTAGCGGGAGGGCCGCAGAAAACATTCAGTACTTC.